This T cell receptor (beta chain) is from a study of monozygotic twins with inflammatory bowel disease. Template-switch reactions added UMIs with a 6-nucleotide sample barcode. TCRdb reanalyzed the 5' RACE reads, giving one entry per CDR3 protein sequence and no DNA. Across around 450,000 distinct CDR3 sequences, the top ten clones capture roughly 2.2% of the sample. Per germline, CDR1 LGHDT and CDR2 YNNKEL (reference sequence). This CDR3 is 12 amino acids long. The authors drew 2.5 to 3 ml of blood from each donor. Isolation of total RNA was performed on whole blood, with no prior T cell sorting. The receptor was derived from a human donor with ulcerative colitis or Crohn's disease, or a healthy co-twin of an affected twin (not recorded which). The source material was blood. This rearrangement joins TRBV3-1 to TRBJ1-2; TCRdb indicates TRBD1, and absent DNA this call remains unverified. CDR3: CASRRTVYGYTF.